The 8 T cell receptor beta chains in this list originate from one sample, sequenced in a study of OX40 agonist ivuxolimab in advanced cancers. Only in-frame clones appear in the TCRdb table, and some are missing; sequencing was by immunoSEQ multiplex PCR. The table lists roughly 74,000 clones, around 86% of them singletons. The sequencing here drew on CD4+ or CD8+ T cells sorted from blood, taken in a trial of the OX40 agonist ivuxolimab. These receptors all come from an adult with an advanced solid tumor such as melanoma, head and neck, liver or kidney cancer.

The rearrangement links TRBV10-1 to TRBJ2-7, with D unclear. The CDR3 totals 13 residues. Trimming removed 5 bases at V and 1 base at J, with 9 bases between. Germline V gene data show CDR1 as WNHNN and CDR2 as SYGVQD (reference sequence). The CDR3 DNA follows: TGCGCCAGCAGTTCCGGGCCATCCTACGAGCAGTACTTC. Translating gives CASSSGPSYEQYF.

The chain links TRBV28 to TRBJ1-1; the D gene is possibly TRBD1 (6 bases). V was shortened by 4 bases and J by 2 bases, with 17 bases between the two germline ends. The CDR3 sequence is 16 residues long. The germline gives CDR1 MDHEN, CDR2 SYDVKM. The CDR3 spells CASSSPTGTPNTEAFF. The DNA for the CDR3 is TGTGCCAGCAGTTCCCCGACCGGGACACCAAACACTGAAGCTTTCTTT.

The chain recombines TRBV7-2 with TRBJ2-1; D is unclear. Germline V gives CDR1 SGHTA, CDR2 FQGNSA. The CDR3 extends over 11 amino acids. Trimming removed 0 bases from V and 8 bases from J, with 2 bases in between. The CDR3 bases are TGTGCCAGCAGCTTAGCCCATGAGCAGTTCTTC. Translation: CASSLAHEQFF.

The chain recombines TRBV27 with TRBJ2-3; D is undetermined. V lost 5 bases to trimming and J lost 4 bases, with 13 bases between them. This CDR3 has 14 amino acids. Germline-derived CDR1 and CDR2 are MNHEY and SMNVEV (reference sequence). CDR3 residues: CASSQIPDPDTQYF. The CDR3 bases are TGTGCCAGCAGTCAAATCCCGGATCCAGATACGCAGTATTTT.

This clone was picked up a small number of times. As DNA, the CDR3 is TGTGCCAGCAGTGAATGGCGGGAGGTCTCCTACAATGAGCAGTTCTTC. As protein: CASSEWREVSYNEQFF. The rearrangement uses TRBV25-1 and TRBJ2-1; 8 bases line up with TRBD2. The trim removed 1 base at V and 0 bases at J, leaving 2 bases unmatched. Per germline, CDR1 MGHDK and CDR2 SYGVNS. This CDR3 region has 16 residues. The variable domain in full, with the rest retrieved from reference TRBV25-1 and TRBJ2-1, is EADIYQTPRYLVIGTGKKITLECSQTMGHDKMYWYQQDPGMELHLIHYSYGVNSTEKGDLSSESTVSRIRTEHFPLTLESARPSHTSQYLCASSEWREVSYNEQFFGPGTRLTVL.

The rearrangement joins TRBV7-8 to TRBJ2-5, with unresolved D. Germline-derived CDR1 and CDR2 are SGHVS and FQNEAQ. This CDR3 region has 13 residues. The germline V and J ends were trimmed by 8 bases and 5 bases, with 15 bases remaining between them. The CDR3 loop is CASRTTFWETQYF. Here the CDR3 DNA reads TGTGCCAGCCGAACGACATTCTGGGAGACCCAGTACTTC.

The chain links TRBV7-9 to TRBJ2-3; 7 bases are a match to TRBD2. The trim removed 1 base at V and 4 bases at J, leaving 8 bases unmatched. Per the germline V gene, CDR1 is SEHNR and CDR2 is FQNEAQ (reference sequence). The CDR3 extends over 16 amino acids. CDR3 sequence: CASSLGEAGVSDTQYF. The CDR3 region has the DNA TGTGCCAGCAGCTTAGGGGAGGCGGGAGTCTCAGATACGCAGTATTTT.

The V call is TRBV7-2, the J call TRBJ2-3; D is unresolved. Trimming took off 5 bases at V and 2 bases at J, with 8 bases between the two ends. The CDR3 runs 13 residues. Looked up from germline, CDR1 is SGHTA and CDR2 is FQGNSA. DNA of the CDR3: TGTGCCAGCAGCAAACGGACCACAGATACGCAGTATTTT. This translates into CASSKRTTDTQYF.